Below, 8 T cell receptor beta chains from the same sample are listed, as sequenced in a study of persistence of HIV-infected CD4 T cells. Anti-CD3/anti-CD28 beads served as a nonspecific positive control stimulus. CD4+ T cells upregulating both CD40 ligand and CD69 were sorted as responding cells. These receptors' targets are unknown. This was the immunoSEQ version 4 assay in survey mode. Using immunoSEQ multiplex PCR, the repertoire was profiled, and TCRdb retains in-frame clones only, with some absent. The sample has tens of thousands of clones; less than 90% are singletons. The specimen was CD4+ T cells sorted from PBMCs after roughly 18-hour stimulation, collected from a patient who received antiretroviral therapy. All receptors derive from an adult woman with HIV who was CMV-seropositive.

The chain uses TRBV5-1 and TRBJ1-2; a possible D gene is TRBD1 (5 bases). The CDR3 covers 13 residues. CDR1 is SGHRS, CDR2 YFSETQ, per germline. Trimming cost V 0 bases and J 6 bases, with 9 bases left between them. In DNA form, the CDR3 reads TGCGCCAGCAGCTTGGAGGGACGGGATGGCTACACCTTC. Residues: CASSLEGRDGYTF.

The chain has TRBV30 and TRBJ2-1, with D tentatively TRBD2 (5 bases). The CDR3 length is 18 residues. V was trimmed by 1 base and J by 0 bases, leaving 19 bases between them. Per the germline V gene, CDR1 is GTSNPN and CDR2 is SVGIG (reference sequence). DNA for the CDR3: TGTGCCTGGAGTGAATTGGGGATCCAGCGGCCCTCCTACAATGAGCAGTTCTTC. Translation gives CAWSELGIQRPSYNEQFF. The full variable domain, its missing parts supplied by reference TRBV30 and TRBJ2-1, is SQTIHQWPATLVQPVGSPLSLECTVEGTSNPNLYWYRQAAGRGLQLLFYSVGIGQISSEVPQNLSASRPQDRQFILSSKKLLLSDSGFYLCAWSELGIQRPSYNEQFFGPGTRLTVL.

The rearrangement links TRBV3-1 (or the pseudogene TRBV3-2) to TRBJ1-5, with D unclear. CDR1 is LGHDT and CDR2 is YNNKEL in the germline V gene (reference sequence). The CDR3 has 14 amino acids. V was shortened by 1 base and J by 6 bases, with 10 bases between the two germline ends. Here the CDR3 DNA reads TGTGCCAGCAGCCAAGCAGGCCAAGGTCAGCCCCAGCATTTT. Encoded protein: CASSQAGQGQPQHF.

The rearrangement joins TRBV6-5 to TRBJ1-2; a possible D gene is TRBD1 (5 bases). The CDR3 extends over 13 amino acids. Germline V lookup: CDR1 MNHEY, CDR2 SVGAGI. Trimming stripped 8 bases from V and 7 bases from J, with 17 bases between. In nucleotides, the CDR3 is TGTGCCAGCCGCACGACAGTTGGGAGTGGCTACACCTTC. The encoded protein is CASRTTVGSGYTF.

The chain recombines TRBV5-1 with TRBJ1-3, with D perhaps matching TRBD1 (6 bases). V was shortened by 0 bases and J by 6 bases, with 16 bases between the two germline ends. The germline V gene has CDR1 SGHRS and CDR2 YFSETQ. The CDR3 contains 16 residues. CDR3 sequence: CASSLATGSASNTIYF. CDR3 nucleotide sequence: TGCGCCAGCAGCTTGGCCACAGGGAGTGCTTCAAACACCATATATTTT.

This clone was seen a single time. The rearrangement joins TRBV9 to TRBJ1-3; 7 nucleotides agree with TRBD1. CDR1 SGDLS and CDR2 YYNGEE come from the germline V gene. V shed 0 bases, J shed 3 bases, and the junction held 6 bases outside the gene matches. There are 16 residues in the CDR3. The CDR3 here is CASSVDVGGNGNTIYF. The CDR3 DNA reads TGTGCCAGCAGCGTAGATGTAGGGGGCAATGGAAACACCATATATTTT.

This clone was recorded once. The chain employs TRBV29-1 and TRBJ1-2, with TRBD1 as a possible D gene (5 bases). Trimming left V 4 bases short and J 4 bases short, with 13 bases between. The CDR3 spans 13 residues. The germline CDR1 and CDR2 sequences are SQVTM and ANQGSEA. The CDR3 sequence: CSVVAREIYGYTF. The DNA of the CDR3 is TGCAGCGTTGTCGCCAGGGAGATCTATGGCTACACCTTC.

The V gene is TRBV7-8, the J gene TRBJ2-5; D gene ambiguous. V was shortened by 2 bases and J by 1 base, with 8 bases between the two germline ends. This CDR3 is built from 14 residues. Germline CDR1 SGHVS, CDR2 FQNEAQ. CDR3 in amino acids: CASSLRRVQETQYF. CDR3 bases: TGTGCCAGCAGCTTAAGAAGGGTCCAAGAGACCCAGTACTTC.